This entry describes one TCR beta chain. The antigen is not known. These data belong to a study of T cell responses to AZD1222 COVID-19 vaccine. Some clones are missing from TCRdb's copy, which holds only in-frame ones; the method was immunoSEQ multiplex PCR. Of 190,000 or so clones in the sample, more than 85% are singletons; the top ten hold nearly 3.5%. Notes on the study in general: Donors were chiefly white British, with a greater number of females, and clonal diversity was perhaps underestimated. Baseline serology detected seropositivity in only six AZD1222 recipients.

The CDR3 consists of 18 residues. Losses at the gene ends were 3 bases for V and 0 bases for J; bases not matched to a gene: 9. Germline-derived CDR1 and CDR2 are MGHDK and SYGVNS. The sample consisted of peripheral blood, taken 28 days after the second AZD1222 dose. The gene calls are TRBV25-1 and TRBJ1-5; 9 nucleotides agree with TRBD1. The sequence was obtained from an adult who received the AZD1222 COVID-19 vaccine. This CDR3 is CASSDEGQGESSNQPQHF. The DNA of the CDR3 is TGTGCCAGCAGTGATGAGGGACAGGGAGAAAGTAGCAATCAGCCCCAGCATTTT.